This T cell receptor (beta chain) was profiled in a study of T cell changes during pregnancy in multiple sclerosis. Germline lookup yields CDR1 LNHNV and CDR2 YYDKDF (reference sequence). The length of the CDR3 is 17 residues. The junction had 5 bases not matched to a gene; V was cut back by 2 bases and J by 4 bases. Only in-frame clones appear in the TCRdb table, and some are missing; sequencing was by immunoSEQ multiplex PCR. Of under 40,000 clones listed, 80% to 95% are singletons. This sample comprised CD4+ T cells from peripheral blood mononuclear cells, obtained in the third trimester of pregnancy. This TCR came from a female donor in good health, enrolled as a control in a pregnancy study. The chain carries TRBV15 and TRBJ2-6; the match to TRBD1 covers 10 bases. CDR3 amino acids: CATSRRQGARGANVLTF. CDR3 DNA sequence: TGTGCCACCAGCAGAAGACAGGGGGCGCGGGGGGCCAACGTCCTGACTTTC.